These T cell receptor beta chains were read from a single sample in a study of shared T cell receptors in the human thymus. The table came from immunoSEQ multiplex PCR; TCRdb's copy has only in-frame clones and leaves some out. The top ten clones hold about 0.01% of a sample with hundreds of thousands of clones, around 87% of them seen once. This sample also belongs to another study, concerning human thymus T cells.

The sequenced material came from thymocytes. These receptors were collected from a boy younger than two with a congenital heart defect. CDR3s include the opening cysteine and the closing phenylalanine or tryptophan. D genes are given only for firm matches. Expanded clones are given a class, and other clones once, few, many or no size at all.

abundance,j_gene,d_gene,len,v_gene,CDR3aa,CDR3nt
few,TRBJ2-7,-,14,TRBV4-3,CASSRQKSPLEQYF,TGCGCCAGCAGCCGGCAAAAATCGCCCCTCGAGCAGTACTTC
-,TRBJ2-3,TRBD2,18,TRBV7-2,CASSFRLAGVCDTDTQYF,TGTGCCAGCAGCTTCCGACTAGCGGGAGTTTGCGACACAGATACGCAGTATTTT
-,TRBJ2-7,-,15,TRBV4-3,CASSAGGGNLYEQYF,TGCGCCAGCAGCGCCGGCGGAGGGAATTTGTACGAGCAGTACTTC
-,TRBJ2-1,TRBD2,18,TRBV4-3,CASSQVNRYTSGRNEQFF,TGCGCCAGCAGCCAAGTAAACAGGTATACTAGCGGGAGAAATGAGCAGTTCTTC
-,TRBJ2-1,-,15,TRBV5-1,CASSPSKRAYNEQFF,TGCGCCAGCAGCCCGAGCAAGCGGGCCTACAATGAGCAGTTCTTC
-,TRBJ2-1,TRBD2,13,TRBV6-5,CASSCGPSGEQFF,TGTGCCAGCAGTTGCGGGCCTAGCGGGGAGCAGTTCTTC
-,TRBJ1-4,-,15,TRBV4-3,CASSRTTGTNEKLFF,TGCGCCAGCAGCCGCACCACAGGGACTAATGAAAAACTGTTTTTT
-,TRBJ2-3,TRBD2,16,TRBV7-6,CASSFGLAASTDTQYF,TGTGCCAGCAGCTTCGGGCTAGCGGCTAGCACAGATACGCAGTATTTT
-,TRBJ2-7,-,12,TRBV14,CASSQRVGEQYF,TGTGCCAGCAGCCAGAGGGTAGGAGAGCAGTACTTC
-,TRBJ2-7,TRBD1,14,TRBV9,CASSVRDRVSEQYF,TGTGCCAGCAGCGTCCGGGACAGGGTCTCCGAGCAGTACTTC
few,TRBJ1-2,-,14,TRBV5-1,CASSLTGSHYGYTF,TGCGCCAGCAGCTTAACAGGGTCTCACTATGGCTACACCTTC
-,TRBJ1-2,-,15,TRBV15,CATSRAYQGNYGYTF,TGTGCCACCAGCAGAGCCTATCAGGGGAACTATGGCTACACCTTC
-,TRBJ2-3,TRBD2,15,TRBV2,CASMGGRRGTDTQYF,TGTGCCAGCATGGGCGGGAGGAGGGGCACAGATACGCAGTATTTT
-,TRBJ1-2,-,12,TRBV7-9,CASSLEGDGYTF,TGTGCCAGCAGCTTAGAAGGGGATGGCTACACCTTC
few,TRBJ2-1,-,17,TRBV4-3,CASSPSERMGSYNEQFF,TGCGCCAGCAGCCCCTCCGAGCGGATGGGCTCCTACAATGAGCAGTTCTTC
-,TRBJ1-3,-,16,TRBV19,CASTPSEASSGNTIYF,TGTGCCAGTACCCCCTCTGAGGCGAGCTCTGGAAACACCATATATTTT
-,TRBJ2-7,-,15,TRBV19,CASSPTSPYSYEQYF,TGTGCCAGTAGCCCTACTAGCCCCTACTCCTACGAGCAGTACTTC
-,TRBJ1-4,TRBD1,14,TRBV27,CASSLGLGRGRLFF,TGTGCCAGCAGTTTAGGTCTAGGCAGGGGGCGACTGTTTTTT
-,TRBJ1-1,TRBD1,19,TRBV5-4,CASSWWGRTWGQRNTEAFF,TGTGCCAGCAGCTGGTGGGGGCGAACCTGGGGACAGCGGAACACTGAAGCTTTCTTT
few,TRBJ2-3,TRBD1,14,TRBV25-1,CASIPGGRADTQYF,TGTGCCAGCATCCCAGGGGGCCGCGCAGATACGCAGTATTTT
-,TRBJ2-7,TRBD2,14,TRBV28,CASSTGGPNYEQYF,TGTGCCAGCAGCACGGGAGGGCCTAATTACGAGCAGTACTTC
-,TRBJ2-7,-,13,TRBV27,CASRRPGGYEQYF,TGTGCCAGCAGAAGACCCGGAGGCTACGAGCAGTACTTC
-,TRBJ2-1,TRBD2,19,TRBV2,CASSAPKGLAGGSYNEQFF,TGTGCCAGCAGTGCCCCTAAGGGACTAGCGGGAGGTTCCTACAATGAGCAGTTCTTC
-,TRBJ2-7,TRBD2,16,TRBV10-3,CAISGEASGRSYEQYF,TGTGCCATCAGTGGGGAGGCTAGCGGGAGGTCCTACGAGCAGTACTTC
-,TRBJ1-1,-,15,TRBV6-6,CASRTSEASNTEAFF,TGTGCCAGCAGGACGAGCGAGGCGTCGAACACTGAAGCTTTCTTT
once,TRBJ2-1,-,14,TRBV7-2,CASSLGLNPRRQFF,TGTGCCAGCAGCTTAGGACTAAACCCACGAAGGCAGTTCTTC
-,TRBJ2-7,TRBD2,16,TRBV28,CASSPRGTSGSYEQYF,TGTGCCAGCAGTCCAAGGGGGACTAGCGGGAGCTATGAGCAGTACTTC
-,TRBJ2-7,TRBD2,18,TRBV4-1,CASSQVGLAGGGTYEQYF,TGCGCCAGCAGCCAAGTTGGACTAGCGGGTGGGGGCACCTACGAGCAGTACTTC
-,TRBJ2-3,-,14,TRBV4-3,CASSPQASTDTQYF,TGCGCCAGCAGCCCACAGGCTAGCACAGATACGCAGTATTTT